A single sample gave rise to the 26 T cell receptor beta chains below, sequenced in a study of T cells in Graves' hyperthyroidism and ophthalmopathy. Amplification of TCR beta CDR3 regions was performed using RNA transcripts as template. The study used the HTBI primer set for a first-round RT-PCR of the TCR CDR3. TCRdb ran MiXCR on the multiplex PCR reads and lists one entry per CDR3 protein. This table holds hundreds of thousands of distinct CDR3 sequences, about 16% found once. The specimen sequenced was blood. The source is a woman younger than 45 with Graves' hyperthyroidism.

This clonotype was observed many times. V and J are TRBV20-1 and TRBJ2-7, with D perhaps being TRBD1 or TRBD2 (5 bases each). V lost 5 bases to trimming and J lost 4 bases, with 9 bases between them. Germline CDR1 DFQATT, CDR2 SNEGSKA (reference sequence). The CDR3 spans 11 residues. The CDR3 DNA follows: TGCAGTGCTGGGGACCTTTACGAGCAGTACTTC. Its translation is CSAGDLYEQYF.

Many counts were recorded for this clonotype. The CDR3 spells CASRASDSGRETQYF. In DNA form, the CDR3 reads TGTGCCAGCAGGGCGAGCGACAGCGGCAGAGAGACCCAGTACTTC. The rearrangement links TRBV12-3 or TRBV12-4 to TRBJ2-5; the D call may be TRBD1 or TRBD2 (5 bases each). The CDR3 has 15 residues. Trimming took 6 bases from V and 4 from J, leaving 18 bases between them.

This clonotype has at least ten counts. The chain is built from TRBV7-3 and TRBJ2-3; D remains unclear. Germline loops: CDR1 SGHTA, CDR2 FQGTGA. The CDR3 extends over 15 amino acids. V was cut by 5 bases and J by 1 base, with 13 bases left in between. As DNA, the CDR3 is TGTGCCAGCAGCCGGTTGGGCGGAGGCACAGATACGCAGTATTTT. Its protein product is CASSRLGGGTDTQYF.

This chain joins TRBV27 and TRBJ2-2; TRBD2 is a possible D gene (6 bases). Germline-derived CDR1 and CDR2 are MNHEY and SMNVEV (reference sequence). The germline V and J ends were trimmed by 7 bases and 0 bases, with 18 bases remaining between them. The CDR3 length is 17 residues. The CDR3 loop reads CASIPSVTDSNTGELFF. CDR3 coding DNA: TGTGCCAGCATTCCTAGCGTAACCGATTCGAACACCGGGGAGCTGTTTTTT.

This clonotype was found a few times. The chain carries TRBV28 and TRBJ1-1, with a tentative D call TRBD1 (6 bases). This CDR3 region has 15 residues. CDR1 MDHEN and CDR2 SYDVKM come from the germline V gene. V gave up 4 bases and J gave up 4 bases, with 16 bases separating them. This chain's CDR3 is CASSSYDRPSTEAFF. DNA of the CDR3: TGTGCCAGCAGTTCTTACGACAGGCCCTCCACTGAAGCTTTCTTT.

Ten or more counts support this clonotype. The CDR3 spells CASSDIRGTDTQYF. The CDR3 DNA reads as TGTGCCAGCAGCGACATCAGGGGCACAGATACGCAGTATTTT. The rearrangement links TRBV7-6 to TRBJ2-3, with D possibly matching TRBD1 (5 bases). The CDR3 runs to 14 residues. The germline gives CDR1 SGHVS, CDR2 FNYEAQ. V lost 5 bases, J lost 1 base, and 10 bases lay in between.

In its sample, this clonotype was seen a few times. The V call is TRBV3-1, the J call TRBJ2-1; the D is unclear. This CDR3 has 14 residues. The germline CDR1 and CDR2 sequences are LGHDT and YNNKEL (reference sequence). The V end was cut by 2 bases, the J end by 8 bases, with 13 bases between. The CDR3 coding sequence is TGTGCCAGCAGCCAACTTCTAGACGAGGATGAGCAGTTCTTC. As protein: CASSQLLDEDEQFF.

This clonotype was found a few times. V gene TRBV20-1 combines with J gene TRBJ2-3; perhaps TRBD2 as D (5 bases). V shed 5 bases and J shed 0 bases, with 18 bases lying between them. Germline V CDR1 and CDR2: DFQATT, SNEGSKA (reference sequence). The CDR3 extends over 16 amino acids. The CDR3 DNA follows: TGCAGTGCTCAGTTCGGTTTGGACTTTAGCACAGATACGCAGTATTTT. Translated, it gives CSAQFGLDFSTDTQYF.

This clonotype was recorded many times. V and J are TRBV7-2 and TRBJ1-5; D is undetermined. This CDR3 is 12 amino acids long. V lost 3 bases and J lost 3, with 3 bases in between. Germline loops: CDR1 SGHTA, CDR2 FQGNSA. DNA of the CDR3: TGTGCCAGCAGCTTGCCCAATCAGCCCCAGCATTTT. Protein sequence: CASSLPNQPQHF.

This clonotype was recorded many times. This sequence joins TRBV3-1 and TRBJ1-1; D is ambiguous. This CDR3 region has 15 residues. Trimming removed 1 base from V and 0 bases from J, with 9 bases in between. CDR1 LGHDT and CDR2 YNNKEL come from the germline V gene (reference sequence). CDR3 sequence (DNA): TGTGCCAGCAGCCAAGGGACCATCATGAACACTGAAGCTTTCTTT. Its translation is CASSQGTIMNTEAFF.

The CDR3 coding sequence is TGTGCCAGCAGCGTGGACGTTGCGGTCACAGATACGCAGTATTTT. As protein: CASSVDVAVTDTQYF. V gene TRBV9 combines with J gene TRBJ2-3; D gene uncertain. V was cut by 2 bases and J by 2 bases, with 12 bases left in between. The CDR3 is 15 residues long. CDR1 and CDR2 from the germline V gene are SGDLS and YYNGEE.

The chain carries TRBV30 and TRBJ1-4; 8 bases align to TRBD1. The trim removed 4 bases at V and 9 bases at J, leaving 7 bases unmatched. The germline V gene encodes CDR1 GTSNPN and CDR2 SVGIG (reference sequence). The length of the CDR3 is 13 residues. CDR3 sequence: CAWNTGGRKKLFF. CDR3 DNA: TGTGCCTGGAATACAGGGGGTAGGAAAAAACTGTTTTTT.

A few counts support this clonotype. J is TRBJ2-2 and V is TRBV6-1, with TRBD1 matching over 11 bases. Trimming took 6 bases from V and 6 from J; bases not matched to a gene: 12. The CDR3 covers 17 residues. Looked up from germline, CDR1 is MNHNS and CDR2 is SASEGT. CDR3 amino acids: CASRGDGQGALAGELFF. The DNA of the CDR3 is TGTGCCAGCAGAGGAGACGGACAGGGGGCTTTGGCCGGGGAGCTGTTTTTT.

This clonotype was seen many times. The rearrangement joins TRBV28 to TRBJ1-6; D unclear. Germline loops: CDR1 MDHEN, CDR2 SYDVKM. The CDR3 is 15 amino acids. The germline V and J ends were trimmed by 3 bases and 5 bases, with 11 bases remaining between them. The CDR3 loop reads CASSFSSSNNSPLHF. CDR3 coding DNA: TGTGCCAGCAGTTTCAGTTCGAGTAATAATTCACCCCTCCACTTT.

A note on this clonotype: A read error may explain this, as a much larger clone is one base away. The gene calls are TRBV12-3 or TRBV12-4 and TRBJ1-5; no clear D gene. The CDR3 has 12 amino acids. CDR3 sequence reads: CAGSYVRSPQHF. The CDR3 bases are TGTGCCGGCAGTTACGTCCGGTCGCCCCAGCATTTT.

The V gene is TRBV11-3, the J gene TRBJ2-1, with D hard to call. Germline CDR1 SGHNT, CDR2 YENEEA. CDR3 length: 15 amino acids. Trimming shortened V by 3 bases and J by 4 bases, and 13 bases separated the two germline ends. This chain's CDR3 is CASSLALKSYNEQFF. The CDR3 nucleotides read TGTGCCAGCAGCTTGGCACTTAAGTCATACAATGAGCAGTTCTTC.

In its sample, this clonotype was seen many times. The genes are TRBV11-2 and TRBJ2-3; the D is unclear. Per the germline V gene, CDR1 is SGHAT and CDR2 is FQNNGV. V gave up 7 bases and J gave up 3 bases, with 11 bases separating them. This CDR3 spans 13 amino acids. The CDR3 nucleotides read TGTGCCAGCACTGTTCCACAAACAGATACGCAGTATTTT. This codes for CASTVPQTDTQYF.

This clonotype was detected ten times or more. V and J are TRBV20-1 and TRBJ1-5; possibly TRBD1 for D (5 bases). V gave up 3 bases and J gave up 5 bases, with 17 bases separating them. CDR3 size: 15 residues. CDR1 is DFQATT, CDR2 SNEGSKA, per germline (reference sequence). The CDR3 bases are TGCAGTGCTAGCCTAGGGGCAGGCGGGTATCAGCCCCAGCATTTT. Translating it yields CSASLGAGGYQPQHF.

The chain is built from TRBV29-1 and TRBJ1-2; no clear D. The V gene's germline CDR1 is SQVTM and CDR2 ANQGSEA. V lost 6 bases and J 4 bases, leaving 12 bases between the germline ends. This CDR3 comprises 12 residues. The CDR3 nucleotides are TGCAGCGTCCTAGGCAGGTCCTATGGCTACACCTTC. Protein product: CSVLGRSYGYTF.

This clonotype came up a few times. This chain connects TRBV25-1 to TRBJ2-1, with a tentative D call TRBD2 (7 bases). Germline assignment: CDR1 MGHDK and CDR2 SYGVNS. The CDR3 totals 17 residues. The V end was cut by 7 bases, the J end by 1 base, with 20 bases between. CDR3 nucleotide sequence: TGTGCCAGCACCGCGAGGAGGGGGGAGGGGTCCTACAATGAGCAGTTCTTC. Protein sequence: CASTARRGEGSYNEQFF.

This clonotype was recorded at least ten times. The genes are TRBV7-2 and TRBJ2-1; TRBD1 aligns across 8 bases. Germline V CDR1 and CDR2: SGHTA, FQGNSA. V gave up 4 bases and J gave up 9 bases; unmatched junction bases: 2. CDR3 length: 12 residues. The CDR3 spells CASSSQGAEQFF. In DNA form, the CDR3 reads TGTGCCAGCAGCTCCCAGGGGGCTGAGCAGTTCTTC.

The table lists this clonotype with many counts. The rearrangement uses TRBV14 and TRBJ1-1, with D unresolved. The CDR3 contains 13 residues. V dropped 5 bases and J dropped 0 bases, with 7 bases sitting between them. Germline lookup yields CDR1 SGHDN and CDR2 FVKESK. CDR3 DNA sequence: TGTGCCAGCAGCTTACACATGAACACTGAAGCTTTCTTT. Protein: CASSLHMNTEAFF.

In this sample, this clonotype turned up many times. The chain recombines TRBV28 with TRBJ2-1, with 8 bases identical to TRBD2. The CDR3 runs 16 residues. Germline V gene data show CDR1 as MDHEN and CDR2 as SYDVKM. V trimming: 9 bases; J trimming: 7 bases; junction bases outside the gene matches: 17. DNA of the CDR3: TGTGCCAGTACCGTCCGGGCCAGCGGGAGTTCAAATGAGCAGTTCTTC. It yields the protein CASTVRASGSSNEQFF.

This clonotype turned up a few times. This sequence joins TRBV28 and TRBJ1-4, with D possibly TRBD1 on 6 matching bases. CDR3 length: 14 residues. Looked up from germline, CDR1 is MDHEN and CDR2 is SYDVKM. Between the trimmed V and J ends, which lost 2 bases and 7 bases, there was a span of 11 bases. The CDR3 spells CASSLGGRPEKLFF. As DNA, the CDR3 is TGTGCCAGCAGTTTAGGGGGGCGACCTGAAAAACTGTTTTTT.

The J gene is TRBJ2-1, the V gene TRBV14; D remains ambiguous. This CDR3 spans 13 amino acids. The ends were cut back, 4 bases at V and 9 bases at J, with 13 bases in the middle. Per germline, CDR1 SGHDN and CDR2 FVKESK. CDR3 loop: CASSPLLEGEQFF. DNA of the CDR3: TGTGCCAGCAGCCCTCTCCTAGAAGGTGAGCAGTTCTTC.

In this sample, this clonotype turned up a few times. Because the CDR3's place on the DNA is in doubt, the DNA is left out and the CDR3 is given as listed by TCRdb. The rearrangement uses TRBV24-1 and TRBJ2-2. The CDR3 has 17 amino acids, counting both end residues. Germline-derived CDR1 and CDR2 are KGHDR and SFDVKD. The CDR3 is CATSDGLRTRTPGSCFF.